This passage covers 32 T cell receptor beta chains from one sample sequenced in a study of blood T cell repertoires in COVID-19. TCRdb's table, derived via immunoSEQ multiplex PCR, lists solely in-frame clones and lacks some. The data hold about 83,000 clones, with more than 75% observed a single time. Sequenced input: peripheral blood. These TCRs come from a woman older than 75 with active or convalescent COVID-19.

This rearrangement joins TRBV4-1 to TRBJ2-6; D not resolved. V lost 7 bases and J 0 bases, leaving 13 bases between the germline ends. The CDR3 loop spans 16 amino acids. In germline, CDR1 is MGHRA, CDR2 YSYEKL. The CDR3 coding sequence is TGCGCCAGCACCCTGGGTACGGGCTCTGGGGCCAACGTCCTGACTTTC. It yields the protein CASTLGTGSGANVLTF.

On this clone itself: A much larger clone is a single base away; this may be a read error. This chain uses TRBV7-6 with TRBJ1-1; a possible D gene is TRBD1 (6 bases). The V gene's germline CDR1 is SGHVS and CDR2 FNYEAQ. V shed 5 bases and J shed 1 base, with 8 bases lying between them. The CDR3 is 13 amino acids. This CDR3 is CASSVQGNTEAFF. Written as DNA, the CDR3 is TGTGCCAGCAGCGTACAGGGGAACACTGAAGCTTTCTTT.

The CDR3 region is CASSSQGIAQFHQPQHF. The CDR3 coding sequence is TGTGCCAGCAGTTCCCAGGGGATCGCACAATTTCATCAGCCCCAGCATTTT. The chain carries TRBV27 and TRBJ1-5; a weak D match, TRBD1 (6 bases). The germline gives CDR1 MNHEY, CDR2 SMNVEV (reference sequence). This CDR3 is built from 17 residues. Trimming stripped 4 bases from V and 5 bases from J, with 21 bases between.

The J gene is TRBJ1-5, the V gene TRBV19, with 9 bases fitting TRBD1. CDR3 length equals 14 residues. The ends lost 5 bases at V and 4 bases at J; junction bases unmatched: 3. Germline loops: CDR1 LNHDA, CDR2 SQIVND (reference sequence). CDR3 loop: CASSGTGRNQPQHF. In DNA form, the CDR3 reads TGTGCCAGTAGTGGGACAGGGAGAAATCAGCCCCAGCATTTT.

The chain carries TRBV15 and TRBJ1-1; D gene unclear. The CDR3 spans 13 residues. V was trimmed by 5 bases and J by 3 bases, leaving 10 bases between them. CDR1 and CDR2 from the germline V gene are LNHNV and YYDKDF (reference sequence). CDR3 residues: CATSPDTDTEAFF. In DNA, the CDR3 is TGTGCCACCAGCCCAGACACCGACACTGAAGCTTTCTTT.

This chain links TRBV4-3 with TRBJ1-4, with a tentative D call TRBD1 (6 bases). Per the germline V gene, CDR1 is LGHNA and CDR2 is YSLEER. The length of the CDR3 is 15 residues. Trimming cost V 3 bases and J 2 bases, with 10 bases left between them. CDR3 sequence: CASSQRQDTNEKLFF. The CDR3 DNA is TGCGCCAGCAGCCAGCGACAGGACACTAATGAAAAACTGTTTTTT.

V usage is TRBV2 and J usage is TRBJ2-1; 10 nucleotides match TRBD2. CDR3 length: 15 amino acids. CDR1 SNHLY and CDR2 FYNNEI come from the germline V gene. V lost 2 bases, J lost 3 bases, and 1 base stayed unmatched. The CDR3 DNA reads as TGTGCCAGCAGTGAAAGGACTAGCGGCTACAATGAGCAGTTCTTC. It codes for CASSERTSGYNEQFF.

This clone was detected only a few times. V usage is TRBV29-1 and J usage is TRBJ2-6, with 12 bases matching TRBD1. The CDR3 sequence is 16 residues long. Looked up from germline, CDR1 is SQVTM and CDR2 is ANQGSEA. The J segment lost 4 bases and the V segment lost 4 bases, leaving 5 bases of the junction unmatched. The CDR3 spells CSVAGQGAQGANVLTF. Written as DNA, the CDR3 is TGCAGCGTTGCGGGACAGGGGGCGCAAGGGGCCAACGTCCTGACTTTC.

This chain uses TRBV14 with TRBJ2-4, with a tentative D call TRBD1 (6 bases). The CDR3 consists of 15 residues. Trimming took off 3 bases at V and 0 bases at J, with 9 bases between the two ends. Germline V lookup: CDR1 SGHDN, CDR2 FVKESK. CDR3 DNA: TGTGCCAGCAGCCACAGGGGCCTAGCCAAAAACATTCAGTACTTC. Protein product: CASSHRGLAKNIQYF.

The chain links TRBV2 to TRBJ1-5, with 7 bases matching TRBD1. The CDR3 covers 13 residues. Germline V CDR1 and CDR2: SNHLY, FYNNEI. V lost 7 bases to trimming and J lost 3 bases; unmatched junction nucleotides: 3. Here the CDR3 DNA reads TGTGCCAGCAAAGGGACAGCCAATCAGCCCCAGCATTTT. Protein sequence: CASKGTANQPQHF. The variable domain in full, with the rest retrieved from reference TRBV2 and TRBJ1-5, is EPEVTQTPSHQVTQMGQEVILRCVPISNHLYFYWYRQILGQKVEFLVSFYNNEISEKSEIFDDQFSVERPDGSNFTLKIRSTKLEDSAMYFCASKGTANQPQHFGDGTRLSIL.

This chain uses TRBV29-1 with TRBJ1-1; D uncertain. This CDR3 region has 12 residues. CDR1 is SQVTM and CDR2 is ANQGSEA in the germline V gene. The V and J ends lost 7 bases and 4 bases respectively, with 13 bases between them. The CDR3 loop is CSAPEMTTEAFF. In nucleotides, the CDR3 is TGCAGCGCCCCGGAGATGACCACTGAAGCTTTCTTT. The full variable domain, in which reference TRBV29-1 and TRBJ1-1 provide the parts outside the CDR3, is SAVISQKPSRDICQRGTSLTIQCQVDSQVTMMFWYRQQPGQSLTLIATANQGSEATYESGFVIDKFPISRPNLTFSTLTVSNMSPEDSSIYLCSAPEMTTEAFFGQGTRLTVV.

Worth noting for this clone: Other DNA variants within this sample encode the same CDR3. This rearrangement joins TRBV5-1 to TRBJ2-2; D is possibly TRBD2 (6 bases). The CDR3 totals 15 residues. The V end lost 4 bases, the J end lost 2 bases, and 12 bases lay between the germline ends. Germline V gene sequence: CDR1 SGHRS, CDR2 YFSETQ. CDR3 nucleotide sequence: TGCGCCAGCAGCCCGAGCGGGCCTAACACCGGGGAGCTGTTTTTT. Protein product: CASSPSGPNTGELFF. The full variable domain, rest sourced from reference TRBV5-1 and TRBJ2-2, is KAGVTQTPRYLIKTRGQQVTLSCSPISGHRSVSWYQQTPGQGLQFLFEYFSETQRNKGNFPGRFSGRQFSNSRSEMNVSTLELGDSALYLCASSPSGPNTGELFFGEGSRLTVL.

This clone has at least ten counts. This chain links TRBV11-3 with TRBJ2-1; TRBD1 matches 8 bases. This CDR3 has 12 amino acids. Trimming removed 5 bases from V and 9 bases from J; junction bases left unmatched: 3. Germline CDR1 SGHNT, CDR2 YENEEA. The CDR3 DNA is TGTGCCAGCAGCGGACAGGGAGGTGAGCAGTTCTTC. Its protein product is CASSGQGGEQFF.

V is TRBV7-2 and J is TRBJ2-3; 14 nucleotides match TRBD2. CDR1 is SGHTA, CDR2 FQGNSA, per germline. The CDR3 consists of 16 residues. V was clipped by 5 bases and J by 1 base; unmatched bases: 2. The CDR3 reads CASSGTSGGGTDTQYF. Written as DNA, the CDR3 is TGTGCCAGCAGCGGGACTAGCGGGGGCGGCACAGATACGCAGTATTTT.

Regarding this clone: One end of the junction fails to match germline, which may point to a read error. V gene TRBV6-1 combines with J gene TRBJ1-5; 9 bases agree with TRBD1. This CDR3 has 16 residues. From germline, CDR1 is MNHNS and CDR2 SASEGT. In DNA form, the CDR3 reads TGTGTCAGCAGTGAAGACTCCGGGACAGGGTTTCAGCCCCAGCATTTT. Its protein is CVSSEDSGTGFQPQHF.

This clone was detected only once. The chain employs TRBV18 and TRBJ2-5; the match to TRBD2 covers 10 bases. From germline, CDR1 is KGHSH and CDR2 LQKENI. V shed 1 base, J shed 6 bases, and the junction held 11 bases outside the gene matches. The CDR3 length is 17 residues. CDR3 in DNA: TGTGCCAGCTCACCACGTGATAGCGGGGGGTCGGGGAAGACCCAGTACTTC. It specifies CASSPRDSGGSGKTQYF.

This chain uses TRBV4-1 with TRBJ1-2; the D is unclear. Per germline, CDR1 MGHRA and CDR2 YSYEKL. CDR3 size: 16 residues. Trimming left V 0 bases short and J 4 bases short, with 15 bases between. The CDR3 sequence is CASSQDFFAGFYGYTF. The CDR3 DNA sequence: TGCGCCAGCAGCCAAGACTTTTTTGCGGGATTCTATGGCTACACCTTC.

The chain carries TRBV19 and TRBJ1-3; TRBD1 aligns across 8 bases. This CDR3 has 13 residues. The V segment lost 9 bases and the J segment 4 bases; nucleotides outside the gene matches: 5. Looked up from germline, CDR1 is LNHDA and CDR2 is SQIVND (reference sequence). The CDR3 nucleotides are TGTGCCAGCCACCGGGACAGGGGAAACACCATATATTTT. Amino acids: CASHRDRGNTIYF. Full variable domain (outside the CDR3, taken from reference TRBV19 and TRBJ1-3): DGGITQSPKYLFRKEGQNVTLSCEQNLNHDAMYWYRQDPGQGLRLIYYSQIVNDFQKGDIAEGYSVSREKKESFPLTVTSAQKNPTAFYLCASHRDRGNTIYFGEGSWLTVV.

CDR3 sequence reads: CASSLPVVEYGELFF. CDR3 nucleotides: TGTGCCAGCAGCCTCCCGGTCGTTGAATACGGGGAGCTGTTTTTT. The rearrangement joins TRBV5-8 to TRBJ2-2; D ambiguous. The V gene's germline CDR1 is SGHTS and CDR2 YDEGEE. The CDR3 has 15 amino acids. Deletions cut 4 bases from V and 7 bases from J, with 17 bases between.

CDR3 in DNA: TGCGCCAGCAGGCCAGACCCAAACAGCGGAGATACGCAGTATTTT. It encodes CASRPDPNSGDTQYF. This chain joins TRBV4-1 and TRBJ2-3; a weak D match, TRBD2 (5 bases). The CDR3 is 15 residues long. V lost 6 bases and J lost 5, with 18 bases in between. Germline CDR1 and CDR2: MGHRA and YSYEKL.

The chain is built from TRBV27 and TRBJ1-6; 11 positions match TRBD1. In germline, CDR1 is MNHEY, CDR2 SMNVEV (reference sequence). The CDR3 extends over 16 amino acids. V trimming: 6 bases; J trimming: 7 bases; junction bases outside the gene matches: 8. In DNA form, the CDR3 reads TGTGCCAGCAGACACGGGACAGGGGGTCGCAATTCACCCCTCCACTTT. This codes for CASRHGTGGRNSPLHF.

The genes are TRBV27 and TRBJ1-5, with 8 bases matching TRBD1. The CDR3 runs 15 residues. Germline CDR1 reads MNHEY; CDR2 reads SMNVEV (reference sequence). With 0 bases clipped from V and 4 bases from J, the junction kept 2 bases outside the gene matches. CDR3: CASSLSRTGNQPQHF. For the CDR3, the DNA is TGTGCCAGCAGTTTATCCCGGACAGGGAATCAGCCCCAGCATTTT.

The chain couples TRBV19 to TRBJ1-5; D not resolved. Trimming shortened V by 9 bases and J by 1 base, and 13 bases separated the two germline ends. CDR3 size: 14 residues. Germline CDR1 and CDR2: LNHDA and SQIVND (reference sequence). The DNA for the CDR3 is TGTGCCAGCCTAGGCATGGTCAGCAATCAGCCCCAGCATTTT. Protein: CASLGMVSNQPQHF.

This chain links TRBV6-2 or TRBV6-3 with TRBJ2-2; D remains unclear. V lost 0 bases to trimming and J lost 7 bases, with 15 bases between them. The germline gives CDR1 MNHEY, CDR2 SVGEGT. CDR3 length: 16 residues. DNA for the CDR3: TGTGCCAGCAGTTACTCGGCGCAGGAAATGGGCGGGGAGCTGTTTTTT. Encoded protein: CASSYSAQEMGGELFF.

The chain uses TRBV3-1 (or the pseudogene TRBV3-2) and TRBJ2-2, with 7 bases fitting TRBD1. The CDR3 has 15 amino acids. CDR1 LGHDT and CDR2 YNNKEL come from the germline V gene (reference sequence). With 0 bases clipped from V and 4 bases from J, the junction kept 2 bases outside the gene matches. The CDR3 reads CASSQDWDSTGELFF. CDR3 bases: TGTGCCAGCAGCCAAGATTGGGACAGCACCGGGGAGCTGTTTTTT.

The chain has TRBV4-3 and TRBJ2-7, with TRBD1 matching over 9 bases. V lost 1 base, J lost 5 bases, and 6 bases stayed unmatched. CDR1 LGHNA and CDR2 YSLEER come from the germline V gene. This CDR3 region has 15 residues. In nucleotides, the CDR3 is TGCGCCAGCAGCCAAGTGACAGGGGGTATCCACGAGCAGTACTTC. Protein: CASSQVTGGIHEQYF.

This rearrangement joins TRBV5-4 to TRBJ1-2; D perhaps matches TRBD1 (6 bases). Germline CDR1 and CDR2: SGHNT and YYREEE (reference sequence). The V and J ends lost 4 bases and 8 bases respectively, with 15 bases between them. The CDR3 is 13 residues long. The CDR3 reads CASSPGGAIGYTF. As DNA, the CDR3 is TGTGCCAGCAGCCCGGGGGGGGCGATAGGCTACACCTTC.

The rearrangement joins TRBV3-1 (or the pseudogene TRBV3-2) to TRBJ1-1; no clear D. The V gene's germline CDR1 is LGHDT and CDR2 YNNKEL (reference sequence). Trimming left V 1 base short and J 7 bases short, with 7 bases between. This CDR3 contains 12 residues. The CDR3 sequence is CASSQGGREAFF. The CDR3 nucleotides are TGTGCCAGCAGCCAAGGAGGGCGTGAAGCTTTCTTT.

This clone came up once. The chain is built from TRBV14 and TRBJ2-1; 8 bases align to TRBD1. CDR3 length: 16 amino acids. V lost 4 bases and J lost 4; bases outside the gene matches: 9. The V gene's germline CDR1 is SGHDN and CDR2 FVKESK. CDR3 coding DNA: TGTGCCAGCAGCCGAAGGACAGGGAAGCAATACAATGAGCAGTTCTTC. This gives the protein CASSRRTGKQYNEQFF.

The chain couples TRBV28 to TRBJ1-4; 7 nucleotides agree with TRBD1. The CDR3 spans 14 residues. Trimming took 5 bases from V and 6 from J; bases not matched to a gene: 6. CDR1 is MDHEN and CDR2 is SYDVKM in the germline V gene. Here the CDR3 reads CASSQDRRYEKLFF. The CDR3 region has the DNA TGTGCCAGCAGTCAGGACAGGAGGTATGAAAAACTGTTTTTT.

This chain uses TRBV9 with TRBJ1-2; D unclear. Looked up from germline, CDR1 is SGDLS and CDR2 is YYNGEE. Trimming cost V 3 bases and J 4 bases, with 16 bases left between them. The CDR3 runs to 15 residues. The CDR3 region has the DNA TGTGCCAGCAGCGCGGTGGCGGGGTTGGGCTATGGCTACACCTTC. It is translated as CASSAVAGLGYGYTF.

The chain links TRBV7-8 to TRBJ1-6; 7 bases are a match to TRBD1. The CDR3 runs 15 residues. The V and J ends lost 6 bases and 9 bases, in that order; junction bases with no gene match: 11. Germline V CDR1 and CDR2: SGHVS, FQNEAQ. The CDR3 sequence is CASSPRGIEGSPLHF. The CDR3, as DNA: TGTGCCAGCAGTCCCAGGGGGATCGAGGGTTCACCCCTCCACTTT. Full variable domain (outside the CDR3, taken from reference TRBV7-8 and TRBJ1-6): GAGVSQSPRYKVAKRGQDVALRCDPISGHVSLFWYQQALGQGPEFLTYFQNEAQLDKSGLPSDRFFAERPEGSVSTLKIQRTQQEDSAVYLCASSPRGIEGSPLHFGNGTRLTVT.